One sample yielded the 20 T cell receptor beta chains listed below, sequenced in a study of blood T cell repertoires in COVID-19. TCRdb's table, derived via immunoSEQ multiplex PCR, lists solely in-frame clones and lacks some. The top ten clones hold 2.5% to 3% of a sample with about 190,000 clones, about three quarters of them seen once. The material sequenced was peripheral blood. The receptors here all came from a woman of 80 years or more with active or convalescent COVID-19.

J is TRBJ2-6 and V is TRBV18; D is undetermined. Deletions cut 2 bases from V and 4 bases from J, with 6 bases between. The CDR3 is made up of 14 amino acids. Germline CDR1 KGHSH, CDR2 LQKENI. CDR3 DNA: TGTGCCAGCTCACCATTGACAGGGGCCAACGTCCTGACTTTC. This codes for CASSPLTGANVLTF.

The chain carries TRBV14 and TRBJ1-2, with TRBD1 identical over 8 bases. CDR3 length: 14 amino acids. Germline values: CDR1 SGHDN, CDR2 FVKESK. V trimming: 2 bases; J trimming: 7 bases; junction bases outside the gene matches: 6. CDR3 DNA sequence: TGTGCCAGCAGCCAATCGACAGGGGTCTCTGGCTACACCTTC. It translates to CASSQSTGVSGYTF.

The V call is TRBV7-9, the J call TRBJ2-2; D possibly corresponds to TRBD1 (6 bases). The CDR3 spans 15 residues. Between the trimmed V and J ends, which lost 2 bases and 4 bases, there was a span of 11 bases. In germline, CDR1 is SEHNR, CDR2 FQNEAQ (reference sequence). For the CDR3, the DNA is TGTGCCAGCAGCTTACTCACGACAGGCACCGGGGAGCTGTTTTTT. It specifies CASSLLTTGTGELFF.

This clone was seen only a few times. The chain carries TRBV27 and TRBJ2-1; 8 bases map to TRBD1. The germline V gene encodes CDR1 MNHEY and CDR2 SMNVEV (reference sequence). The CDR3 sequence is 15 residues long. After removal of 6 bases from V and 4 bases from J, the junction contained 8 bases not matched to a gene. This CDR3 reads CASRPFQGAYNEQFF. CDR3 sequence (DNA): TGTGCCAGCAGGCCGTTTCAGGGGGCATACAATGAGCAGTTCTTC.

This chain links TRBV25-1 with TRBJ1-3; D not resolved. Trimming removed 1 base from V and 4 bases from J, with 8 bases in between. Per germline, CDR1 MGHDK and CDR2 SYGVNS. There are 14 residues in the CDR3. The CDR3 coding sequence is TGTGCCAGCAGTGAATCTACCTCAGGAAACACCATATATTTT. It translates to CASSESTSGNTIYF.

The gene calls are TRBV5-4 and TRBJ1-1; D might be TRBD1 (6 bases). This CDR3 comprises 15 residues. Deletions cut 4 bases from V and 0 bases from J, with 13 bases between. Germline V gene sequence: CDR1 SGHNT, CDR2 YYREEE (reference sequence). The CDR3 protein is CASSRQGTMNTEAFF. The DNA for the CDR3 is TGTGCCAGCAGCAGGCAGGGGACCATGAACACTGAAGCTTTCTTT.

This clone was recorded once. This chain links TRBV7-8 with TRBJ2-2; perhaps TRBD2 as D (6 bases). Trimming took off 5 bases at V and 8 bases at J, with 21 bases between the two ends. The CDR3 extends over 16 amino acids. Per the germline V gene, CDR1 is SGHVS and CDR2 is FQNEAQ. CDR3 sequence (DNA): TGTGCCAGCAGCCGTAAGCGGGCCAACCTGGCGGGGGAGCTGTTTTTT. Protein: CASSRKRANLAGELFF.

The V and J genes are TRBV9 and TRBJ2-7, with 9 bases lining up with TRBD1. Unmatched junction bases numbered 13, after V lost 2 bases and J lost 1 base. The CDR3 contains 18 residues. Germline lookup yields CDR1 SGDLS and CDR2 YYNGEE. CDR3 amino acids: CASSVGTGSSPSSYEQYF. Written as DNA, the CDR3 is TGTGCCAGCAGCGTCGGGACAGGGTCAAGCCCTAGTTCCTACGAGCAGTACTTC.

The V call is TRBV28, the J call TRBJ2-2; D is perhaps TRBD1 (6 bases). Trimming cost V 4 bases and J 3 bases, with 15 bases left between them. Germline V gene data show CDR1 as MDHEN and CDR2 as SYDVKM. The CDR3 runs to 16 residues. As DNA, the CDR3 is TGTGCCAGCAGTTCCCCCGGGACACTATACACCGGGGAGCTGTTTTTT. It codes for CASSSPGTLYTGELFF. The complete variable domain, with remaining parts taken from reference TRBV28 and TRBJ2-2, reads DVKVTQSSRYLVKRTGEKVFLECVQDMDHENMFWYRQDPGLGLRLIYFSYDVKMKEKGDIPEGYSVSREKKERFSLILESASTNQTSMYLCASSSPGTLYTGELFFGEGSRLTVL.

V and J are TRBV5-4 and TRBJ2-2; 8 bases match TRBD2. Trimming removed 3 bases from V and 5 bases from J; junction bases left unmatched: 18. Looked up from germline, CDR1 is SGHNT and CDR2 is YYREEE (reference sequence). The CDR3 extends over 19 amino acids. The CDR3 protein is CASSSSLLAGGTRTGELFF. As DNA, the CDR3 is TGTGCCAGCAGCTCCTCCCTTTTGGCGGGGGGAACTCGAACCGGGGAGCTGTTTTTT.

The rearrangement joins TRBV3-1 (or the pseudogene TRBV3-2) to TRBJ1-2, with D possibly being TRBD1 (6 bases). Trimming took 5 bases from V and 3 from J, leaving 13 bases between them. The CDR3 totals 14 residues. Germline CDR1 and CDR2: LGHDT and YNNKEL (reference sequence). The CDR3 region is CASSSQGVDYGYTF. The CDR3 region has the DNA TGTGCCAGCAGCTCACAGGGAGTGGACTATGGCTACACCTTC.

V usage is TRBV28 and J usage is TRBJ2-2; tentatively, D is TRBD1 (6 bases). The length of the CDR3 is 16 residues. Trimming removed 2 bases at V and 1 base at J, with 11 bases between. Germline CDR1 and CDR2: MDHEN and SYDVKM. The CDR3 DNA reads TGTGCCAGCAGTTTACGCATGGGACAGAACACCGGGGAGCTGTTTTTT. Protein sequence: CASSLRMGQNTGELFF.

The genes are TRBV3-1 (or the pseudogene TRBV3-2) and TRBJ2-5; TRBD2 agrees at 9 bases. This CDR3 is built from 14 residues. Per the germline V gene, CDR1 is LGHDT and CDR2 is YNNKEL (reference sequence). The trim removed 10 bases at V and 1 base at J, leaving 7 bases unmatched. CDR3 DNA sequence: TGTGCCACAAAAGCGGGGGGTTTCCAAGAGACCCAGTACTTC. Amino acid sequence: CATKAGGFQETQYF.

The chain employs TRBV28 and TRBJ2-7; D is unclear. The CDR3 covers 14 residues. Germline V CDR1 and CDR2: MDHEN, SYDVKM. Trimming pared 3 bases from V and 2 bases from J, leaving 11 bases between. CDR3 DNA: TGTGCCAGCAGTTTTATGGTCCTACCCTACGAGCAGTACTTC. This translates into CASSFMVLPYEQYF.

The chain carries TRBV6-1 and TRBJ2-1; 12 bases line up with TRBD2. Per the germline V gene, CDR1 is MNHNS and CDR2 is SASEGT. J lost 4 bases, V lost 4 bases, and 5 bases had no gene match. The CDR3 sequence is 16 residues long. For the CDR3, the DNA is TGTGCCAGCAGTGGACTAGCGGGGGTTGATTACAATGAGCAGTTCTTC. It translates to CASSGLAGVDYNEQFF.

The chain is built from TRBV5-1 and TRBJ1-4; a weak D match, TRBD1 (6 bases). Germline CDR1 reads SGHRS; CDR2 reads YFSETQ. The V end lost 4 bases, the J end lost 5 bases, and 18 bases lay between the germline ends. This CDR3 spans 16 amino acids. CDR3 nucleotide sequence: TGCGCCAGCAGCCGAATGGGGCGACAGGAGAATGAAAAACTGTTTTTT. Its translation: CASSRMGRQENEKLFF.

This chain uses TRBV15 with TRBJ1-2; D is unclear. This CDR3 is 15 amino acids long. Trimming cost V 0 bases and J 0 bases, with 8 bases left between them. CDR1 is LNHNV, CDR2 YYDKDF, per germline (reference sequence). CDR3 region: CATSRDRQANYGYTF. CDR3 in DNA: TGTGCCACCAGCAGAGATCGACAAGCTAACTATGGCTACACCTTC.

The chain employs TRBV3-1 (or the pseudogene TRBV3-2) and TRBJ2-1, with 9 bases identical to TRBD2. Germline lookup yields CDR1 LGHDT and CDR2 YNNKEL (reference sequence). This CDR3 is built from 20 residues. Trimming removed 0 bases from V and 0 bases from J; junction bases left unmatched: 12. CDR3 nucleotides: TGTGCCAGCAGCCAAGATTGGGGCCTAGCGGGAAAAAGCTCCTACAATGAGCAGTTCTTC. Residues: CASSQDWGLAGKSSYNEQFF.

The J gene is TRBJ2-7, the V gene TRBV2; 7 nucleotides align to TRBD2. Unmatched junction bases numbered 13, after V lost 6 bases and J lost 11 bases. This CDR3 is built from 13 residues. CDR1 is SNHLY, CDR2 FYNNEI, per germline. The CDR3 reads CASSESGGTWEYF. In DNA form, the CDR3 reads TGTGCCAGCAGCGAGTCGGGGGGTACGTGGGAGTACTTC.

This rearrangement joins TRBV3-1 (or the pseudogene TRBV3-2) to TRBJ2-5; D gene unclear. V was pared by 4 bases and J by 1 base, with 4 bases between. The length of the CDR3 is 12 residues. CDR1 and CDR2 (germline): LGHDT, YNNKEL (reference sequence). In nucleotides, the CDR3 is TGTGCCAGCAGCCTACTCCAAGAGACCCAGTACTTC. It translates to CASSLLQETQYF.